This record concerns one TCR beta chain sequence. The antigen this receptor binds is unknown. The input lacks base qualities; no much larger clone sits a single base away. The CDR3 goes from the cysteine to the phenylalanine over 14 residues. Only the CDR3 portion is preserved as DNA: 42 bases, with reading frame beginning at the first base. V has 5 bases trimmed and J has 6 bases trimmed; junction bases matching no gene number 5. CDR1 and CDR2 were assigned from the germline V gene as SGHAT and FQNNGV. This record belongs to a study of blood T cell repertoires in COVID-19 (dated by TCRdb to 2020 to 2021). Broadly, across the study: Samples covering the acute and convalescent phases of COVID-19 were provided by collaborators in the United States, Italy and Spain. The material from the prospective study consisted of cDNA or gDNA derived from T cells, B-cell-depleted T cells, or PBMCs. Deeply sampled blood TCRbeta repertoires from subjects exposed to, actively infected with, or recovered from COVID-19 were included in the dataset. The repertoires were released in a freely available public database intended as a resource for research on the immune response to SARS-CoV-2. The samples were drawn from two sources: the first 160 participants of the ongoing ImmuneRACE study, and fewer than 1,500 subjects contributed by 6 global collaborators. A de-identified subject ID, COVID-19 status, age in years and sex were almost always included in the sample metadata. HLA class I and class II types, where available, came from metadata supplied by the sample provider rather than from assay-based typing.

The immunoSEQ Assay, a bias-controlled multiplex PCR, was used to amplify TCRbeta CDR3 regions from genomic DNA. As for the original processing: Nucleated cell counts per sample were estimated from amplification of reference gene primers within the assay. Sequence reads were collapsed and filtered to measure the absolute abundance of every unique TCRbeta CDR3 rearrangement. For each sample, productive Simpson clonality was calculated by taking the square root of Simpson's diversity index across productive rearrangements. Sourced from immuneACCESS, this table was stored by TCRdb with only in-frame sequences that have V and J called. A share of the clones is absent; for the studies checked, an unresolved V gene accounts for under half, and the remainder has no known explanation. V and J calls and clone size are given by that table; D and trimming were obtained from the DNA. This sample has 63,000 or so clones in its table, and about 88% of those were observed once. The top ten constitute 3.5% to 5% of the sample.

The collaborating institutions used their own protocols to collect whole blood in K2EDTA tubes. For TCRbeta analysis, collaborator samples were shipped as frozen whole blood, as isolated PBMCs, or as DNA extracted from either sample type. Results and caveats for the whole study, not just this receptor: The quantity of clinical and demographic metadata differed by source and by participant and was supplied without curation.

The source of this sequence is a man between 70 and 80 years old with active COVID-19. Sequencing was performed on peripheral blood. The chain joins TRBV11-2 to TRBJ2-7, and 12 junction bases match TRBD1. The nucleotide sequence is TGTGCCAGCAGCCCCGGGACAGGGGGCCCCGAGCAGTACTTC. Translated, this gives CASSPGTGGPEQYF.